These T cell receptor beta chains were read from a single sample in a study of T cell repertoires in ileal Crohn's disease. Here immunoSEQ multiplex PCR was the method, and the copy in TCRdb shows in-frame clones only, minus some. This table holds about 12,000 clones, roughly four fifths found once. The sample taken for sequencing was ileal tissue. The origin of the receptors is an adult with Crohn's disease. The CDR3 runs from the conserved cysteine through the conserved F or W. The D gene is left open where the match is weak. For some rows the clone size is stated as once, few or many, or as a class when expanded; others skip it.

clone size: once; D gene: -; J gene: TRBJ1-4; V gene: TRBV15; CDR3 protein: CATSRDRRRVYEKLFF; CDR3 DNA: TGTGCCACCAGCAGAGATAGGAGGCGGGTATATGAAAAACTGTTTTTT
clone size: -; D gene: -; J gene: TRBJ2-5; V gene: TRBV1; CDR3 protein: CTSSQDQGQRGEQETQYF; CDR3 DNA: TGCACCAGCAGCCAAGATCAGGGGCAGCGGGGGGAACAAGAGACCCAGTACTTC
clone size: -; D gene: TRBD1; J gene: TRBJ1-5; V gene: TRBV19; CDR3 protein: CASNLGTGDDQPQHF; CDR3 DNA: TGTGCCAGTAACCTCGGGACAGGGGATGATCAGCCCCAGCATTTT
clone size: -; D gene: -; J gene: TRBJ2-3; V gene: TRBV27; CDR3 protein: CASRARTASGTDTQYF; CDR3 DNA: TGTGCCAGCAGAGCTCGGACGGCTTCGGGAACAGATACGCAGTATTTT
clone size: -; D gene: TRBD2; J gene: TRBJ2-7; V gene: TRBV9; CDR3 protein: CASSLGTSGAYEQYF; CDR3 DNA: TGTGCCAGCAGCCTCGGGACTAGCGGGGCCTACGAGCAGTACTTC
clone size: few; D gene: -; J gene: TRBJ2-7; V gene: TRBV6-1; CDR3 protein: CASSVSIFGEQYF; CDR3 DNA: TGTGCCAGCTCGGTCTCGATATTTGGCGAGCAGTACTTC
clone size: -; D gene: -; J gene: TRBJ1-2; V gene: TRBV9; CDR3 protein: CASSAGVGGAQHYGYTF; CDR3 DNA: TGTGCCAGCAGCGCTGGAGTTGGGGGGGCGCAACACTATGGCTACACCTTC
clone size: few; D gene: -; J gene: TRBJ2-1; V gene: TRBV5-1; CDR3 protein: CASSSPPQGGFHEQFF; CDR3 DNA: TGCGCCAGCAGCTCCCCTCCACAGGGAGGGTTCCATGAGCAGTTCTTC
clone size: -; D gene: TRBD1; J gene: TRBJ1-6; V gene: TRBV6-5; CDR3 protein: CASSYTGQAVEPLHF; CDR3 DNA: TGTGCCAGCAGTTACACGGGACAGGCCGTGGAACCCCTCCACTTT
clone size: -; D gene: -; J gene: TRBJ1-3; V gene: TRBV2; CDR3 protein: CASSRPMTGGNTIYF; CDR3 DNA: TGTGCCAGCAGTCGTCCTATGACGGGTGGAAACACCATATATTTT
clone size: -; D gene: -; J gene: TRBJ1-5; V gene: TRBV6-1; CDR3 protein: CASSAGYSNQPQHF; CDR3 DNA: TGTGCCAGCAGTGCGGGTTATAGCAATCAGCCCCAGCATTTT
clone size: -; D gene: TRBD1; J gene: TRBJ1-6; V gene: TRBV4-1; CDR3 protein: CASSQRWGRDRGNSPLHF; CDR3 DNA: TGCGCCAGCAGCCAGAGGTGGGGTCGGGACAGGGGAAATTCACCCCTCCACTTT
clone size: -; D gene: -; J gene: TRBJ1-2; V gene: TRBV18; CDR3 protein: CASSPVGENYGYTF; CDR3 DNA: TGTGCCAGCTCACCCGTTGGGGAGAACTATGGCTACACCTTC
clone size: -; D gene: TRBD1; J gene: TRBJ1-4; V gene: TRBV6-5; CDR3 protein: CASSDGTANEKLFF; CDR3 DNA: TGTGCCAGCAGTGACGGGACAGCAAATGAAAAACTGTTTTTT
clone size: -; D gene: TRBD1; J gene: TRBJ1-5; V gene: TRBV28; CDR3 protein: CASSFSGQGGNQPQHF; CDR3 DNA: TGTGCCAGCAGTTTTTCCGGACAGGGTGGCAATCAGCCCCAGCATTTT
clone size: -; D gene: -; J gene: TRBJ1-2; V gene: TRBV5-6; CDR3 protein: CASSSGRGRSGYTF; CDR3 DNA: TGTGCCAGCAGCTCCGGACGGGGGAGGAGTGGCTACACCTTC
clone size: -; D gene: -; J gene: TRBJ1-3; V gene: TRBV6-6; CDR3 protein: CASSFQRLVSGNTIYF; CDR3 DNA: TGTGCCAGCAGTTTCCAAAGACTCGTCTCTGGAAACACCATATATTTT
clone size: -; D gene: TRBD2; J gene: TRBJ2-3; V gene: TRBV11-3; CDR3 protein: CASSSRGSGSVDTQYF; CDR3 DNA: TGTGCCAGCAGCTCCCGGGGTAGCGGGAGTGTGGATACGCAGTATTTT
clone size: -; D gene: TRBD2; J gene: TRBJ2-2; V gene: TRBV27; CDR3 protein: CASRRTSGGAAYTGELFF; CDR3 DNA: TGTGCCAGCAGACGGACTAGCGGGGGGGCCGCTTACACCGGGGAGCTGTTTTTT
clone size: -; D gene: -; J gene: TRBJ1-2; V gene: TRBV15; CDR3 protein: CATSRDSGGYGYTF; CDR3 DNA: TGTGCCACCAGCAGAGATTCAGGAGGGTATGGCTACACCTTC